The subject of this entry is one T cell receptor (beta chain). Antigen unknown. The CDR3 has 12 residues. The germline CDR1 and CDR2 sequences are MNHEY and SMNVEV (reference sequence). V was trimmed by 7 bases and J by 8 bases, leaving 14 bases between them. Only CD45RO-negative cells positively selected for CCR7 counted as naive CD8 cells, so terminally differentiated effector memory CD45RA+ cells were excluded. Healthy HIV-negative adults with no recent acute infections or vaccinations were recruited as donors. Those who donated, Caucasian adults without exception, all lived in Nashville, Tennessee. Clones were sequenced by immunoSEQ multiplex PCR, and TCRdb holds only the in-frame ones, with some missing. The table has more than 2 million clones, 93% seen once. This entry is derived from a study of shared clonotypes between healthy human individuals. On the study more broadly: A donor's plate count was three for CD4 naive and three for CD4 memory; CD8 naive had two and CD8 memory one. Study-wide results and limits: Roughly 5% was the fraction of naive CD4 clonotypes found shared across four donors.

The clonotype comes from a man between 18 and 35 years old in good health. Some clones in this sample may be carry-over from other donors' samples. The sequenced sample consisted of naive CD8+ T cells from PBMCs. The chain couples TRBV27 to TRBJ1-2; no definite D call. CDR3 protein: CASKTGWLGYTF. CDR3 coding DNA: TGTGCCAGCAAAACCGGGTGGCTAGGCTACACCTTC.